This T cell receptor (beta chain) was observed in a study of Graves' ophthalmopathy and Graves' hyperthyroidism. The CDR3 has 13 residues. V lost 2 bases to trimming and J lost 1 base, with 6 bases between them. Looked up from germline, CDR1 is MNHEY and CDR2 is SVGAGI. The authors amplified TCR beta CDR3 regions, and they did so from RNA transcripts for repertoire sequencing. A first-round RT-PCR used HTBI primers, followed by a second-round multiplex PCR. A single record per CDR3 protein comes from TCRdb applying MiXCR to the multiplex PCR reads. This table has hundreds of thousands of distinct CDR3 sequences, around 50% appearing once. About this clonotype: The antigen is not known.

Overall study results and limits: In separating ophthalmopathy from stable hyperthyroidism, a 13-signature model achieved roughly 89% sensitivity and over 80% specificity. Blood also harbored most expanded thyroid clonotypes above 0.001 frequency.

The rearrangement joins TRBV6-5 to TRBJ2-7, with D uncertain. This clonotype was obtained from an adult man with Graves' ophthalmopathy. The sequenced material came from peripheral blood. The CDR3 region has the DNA TGTGCCAGCAGTTACAGGCAGTCCTACGAGCAGTACTTC. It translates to CASSYRQSYEQYF.